The next 25 T cell receptor beta chains were all read from a single sample in a study of shared clonotypes between healthy human individuals. Assay: immunoSEQ multiplex PCR; the TCRdb copy retains only in-frame clones and omits some. The table lists fewer than 3 million clones, roughly 90% of them singletons. The sample consisted of naive CD4+ T cells from PBMCs. As for subset: CD45RA+ positively selected. The receptor source for this set is a man aged 18 to 35 in good health. Some clones in this sample may be carry-over from other donors' samples.

The DNA of the CDR3 is TGTGCCTGGAGAAGAGCGGGGCCAGATACGCAGTATTTT. Translating it yields CAWRRAGPDTQYF. The chain recombines TRBV30 with TRBJ2-3; 7 positions match TRBD2. This CDR3 has 13 amino acids. CDR1 is GTSNPN and CDR2 is SVGIG in the germline V gene (reference sequence). Trimming at V came to 3 bases and at J to 4 bases, leaving 4 bases not matched to a gene.

As to this clone: The sample contains more than one DNA sequence encoding this CDR3. V is TRBV27 and J is TRBJ1-5; D not resolved. The CDR3 runs 14 residues. Per germline, CDR1 MNHEY and CDR2 SMNVEV (reference sequence). Between the trimmed V and J ends, which lost 5 bases and 0 bases, there was a span of 8 bases. CDR3 sequence reads: CASSLTYSNQPQHF. The CDR3 DNA follows: TGTGCCAGCAGTCTCACGTATAGCAATCAGCCCCAGCATTTT.

To note about this clone: At one of its ends the junction is not consistent with the germline gene, which may arise from a read error. The genes are TRBV27 and TRBJ2-1; possibly TRBD2 for D (6 bases). Germline CDR1 reads MNHEY; CDR2 reads SMNVEV (reference sequence). This CDR3 region has 13 residues. CDR3 loop: CASSLRSGTPQIF. In DNA, the CDR3 is TGTGCCAGCAGTTTACGGTCCGGGACTCCCCAAATCTTC.

The rearrangement joins TRBV4-1 to TRBJ2-7, with 9 bases identical to TRBD1. The germline gives CDR1 MGHRA, CDR2 YSYEKL. J was trimmed by 6 bases and V by 0 bases; bases with no gene match: 3. The CDR3 runs to 14 residues. The CDR3, as DNA: TGCGCCAGCAGCCAAGAAGGGACAGGGAGCGAGCAGTACTTC. Translated, it gives CASSQEGTGSEQYF.

The V and J genes are TRBV7-9 and TRBJ2-1, with D perhaps TRBD2 (7 bases). Germline V CDR1 and CDR2: SEHNR, FQNEAQ (reference sequence). The CDR3 contains 14 residues. Between the trimmed V and J ends, which lost 11 bases and 0 bases, there was a span of 14 bases. This chain's CDR3 is CAAGGQSSYNEQFF. In nucleotides, the CDR3 is TGTGCCGCCGGGGGGCAAAGCTCCTACAATGAGCAGTTCTTC.

The chain couples TRBV5-1 to TRBJ2-4; the D gene could be TRBD1 or TRBD2 (5 bases each). Trimming took off 4 bases at V and 0 bases at J, with 11 bases between the two ends. The germline V gene encodes CDR1 SGHRS and CDR2 YFSETQ. The CDR3 covers 15 residues. The DNA of the CDR3 is TGCGCCAGCAGCATGGGGGATCTAGCCAAAAACATTCAGTACTTC. The encoded protein is CASSMGDLAKNIQYF.

The chain's CDR3 is CASSGIFGGTNSYEQYF. Written as DNA, the CDR3 is TGTGCCAGCAGTGGCATATTCGGCGGGACAAACTCCTACGAGCAGTACTTC. The chain is built from TRBV28 and TRBJ2-7; D may match TRBD1 or TRBD2 (6 bases each). Germline values: CDR1 MDHEN, CDR2 SYDVKM. Between the trimmed V and J ends, which lost 5 bases and 0 bases, there was a span of 20 bases. The CDR3 loop spans 17 amino acids.

The chain employs TRBV27 and TRBJ2-7, with 7 bases matching TRBD2. V lost 3 bases, J lost 3 bases, and 5 bases stayed unmatched. The CDR3 is 14 residues long. The germline V gene encodes CDR1 MNHEY and CDR2 SMNVEV (reference sequence). CDR3 region: CASSFLGRVYEQYF. CDR3 DNA: TGTGCCAGCAGTTTCCTTGGGAGGGTCTACGAGCAGTACTTC.

The chain employs TRBV28 and TRBJ2-2, with a possible D match to TRBD1 (6 bases). The CDR3 is 13 amino acids. Trimming removed 8 bases from V and 4 bases from J, with 11 bases in between. Germline CDR1 reads MDHEN; CDR2 reads SYDVKM. CDR3 amino acids: CASQQGVTGELFF. CDR3 nucleotide sequence: TGTGCCAGCCAACAGGGAGTCACCGGGGAGCTGTTTTTT. The entire variable domain, with the rest obtained from reference TRBV28 and TRBJ2-2, is as follows: DVKVTQSSRYLVKRTGEKVFLECVQDMDHENMFWYRQDPGLGLRLIYFSYDVKMKEKGDIPEGYSVSREKKERFSLILESASTNQTSMYLCASQQGVTGELFFGEGSRLTVL.

The gene calls are TRBV6-4 and TRBJ1-2; 8 positions match TRBD1. The CDR3 covers 15 residues. V was clipped by 0 bases and J by 8 bases; unmatched bases: 8. CDR1 is MRHNA and CDR2 is SNTAGT in the germline V gene. The CDR3 coding sequence is TGTGCCAGCAGTGACTCGAGGTTCAGGGGGCACGGCTACACCTTC. Amino acid sequence: CASSDSRFRGHGYTF.

This chain links TRBV5-4 with TRBJ2-7; no reliable D call. This CDR3 has 15 amino acids. Trimming stripped 0 bases from V and 3 bases from J, with 13 bases between. From germline, CDR1 is SGHNT and CDR2 YYREEE (reference sequence). For the CDR3, the DNA is TGTGCCAGCAGCTTGGGGTCAGAATCTTTCTACGAGCAGTACTTC. Residues: CASSLGSESFYEQYF.

This clone was seen just once. The chain has TRBV2 and TRBJ2-5; 14 nucleotides line up with TRBD2. CDR3 size: 14 residues. The junction had 3 bases not matched to a gene; V was cut back by 7 bases and J by 5 bases. From germline, CDR1 is SNHLY and CDR2 FYNNEI. The CDR3 DNA sequence: TGTGCCAGCACCAGACTAGCGGGAGGGGAGACCCAGTACTTC. Translating gives CASTRLAGGETQYF.

The sample holds one count of this clone. This chain joins TRBV19 and TRBJ1-2; TRBD1 matches 10 bases. Germline CDR1 and CDR2: LNHDA and SQIVND (reference sequence). This CDR3 is 14 amino acids long. The V gene end was trimmed by 10 bases and the J gene end by 4 bases; junction bases not matched to a gene: 9. CDR3 nucleotides: TGTGCCACGAGCCGGGACAGGGGAATCTATGGCTACACCTTC. Protein product: CATSRDRGIYGYTF.

This sequence joins TRBV28 and TRBJ1-2; 7 nucleotides match TRBD1. The germline gives CDR1 MDHEN, CDR2 SYDVKM. The CDR3 runs to 15 residues. Trimming removed 7 bases from V and 4 bases from J; junction bases left unmatched: 12. CDR3 DNA: TGTGCCAGCACCGACCGACAGGGATCGGGCTATGGCTACACCTTC. This sequence encodes CASTDRQGSGYGYTF.

The V and J genes are TRBV15 and TRBJ1-4; D perhaps matches TRBD1 (6 bases). The CDR3 is 15 residues long. From germline, CDR1 is LNHNV and CDR2 YYDKDF (reference sequence). V was clipped by 0 bases and J by 10 bases, with 15 bases between them. CDR3 in DNA: TGTGCCACCAGCAGAGAGGGCGGTGGAGGGGGAAAACTGTTTTTT. Translated: CATSREGGGGGKLFF.

This clone has a single count. This chain connects TRBV7-8 to TRBJ1-2; D perhaps matches TRBD1 (6 bases). The CDR3 runs 13 residues. The V gene's germline CDR1 is SGHVS and CDR2 FQNEAQ. Trimming cost V 1 base and J 7 bases, with 10 bases left between them. CDR3 nucleotides: TGTGCCAGCAGCTTAGAGTACAGGGTTGGCTACACCTTC. It is translated as CASSLEYRVGYTF. The entire variable domain, with the rest obtained from reference TRBV7-8 and TRBJ1-2, is as follows: GAGVSQSPRYKVAKRGQDVALRCDPISGHVSLFWYQQALGQGPEFLTYFQNEAQLDKSGLPSDRFFAERPEGSVSTLKIQRTQQEDSAVYLCASSLEYRVGYTFGSGTRLTVV.

Notes on this clone: An end of the junction differs from the germline gene, which may be a read error. The DNA of the CDR3 is TGTGCCAGCAGTCCCTCGACAGATACGCAGTGTTTT. Translated, it gives CASSPSTDTQCF. The rearrangement uses TRBV28 and TRBJ2-3, with a weak D call TRBD1 (5 bases). This CDR3 spans 12 amino acids. Germline lookup yields CDR1 MDHEN and CDR2 SYDVKM.

This chain connects TRBV27 to TRBJ1-1; D is uncertain. CDR3 length: 16 amino acids. V shed 6 bases and J shed 1 base, with 18 bases lying between them. CDR1 and CDR2 (germline): MNHEY, SMNVEV (reference sequence). CDR3 nucleotide sequence: TGTGCCAGCAGCGATCTCCTAGGACTCACGAACACTGAAGCTTTCTTT. It is translated as CASSDLLGLTNTEAFF.

A single count supports this clone. The chain joins TRBV6-1 to TRBJ1-5; 8 bases are a match to TRBD1. The germline CDR1 and CDR2 sequences are MNHNS and SASEGT. The length of the CDR3 is 14 residues. With 6 bases clipped from V and 9 bases from J, the junction kept 10 bases outside the gene matches. CDR3 DNA sequence: TGTGCCAGCAGGCCTGGACAGGGCCCTTCGCCCCAGCATTTT. Amino acid sequence: CASRPGQGPSPQHF.

This chain links TRBV28 with TRBJ1-5; D gene unclear. Per the germline V gene, CDR1 is MDHEN and CDR2 is SYDVKM. CDR3 length: 12 amino acids. V lost 7 bases and J 3 bases, leaving 7 bases between the germline ends. In nucleotides, the CDR3 is TGTGCCAGCACGGACGTCAATCAGCCCCAGCATTTT. Protein product: CASTDVNQPQHF.

This clone has a single count. This chain uses TRBV18 with TRBJ1-3; D is undetermined. Trimming cost V 3 bases and J 0 bases, with 6 bases left between them. Germline-derived CDR1 and CDR2 are KGHSH and LQKENI. This CDR3 has 14 residues. DNA of the CDR3: TGTGCCAGCTCACCGCGAGGCTCTGGAAACACCATATATTTT. It yields the protein CASSPRGSGNTIYF.

This chain uses TRBV7-2 with TRBJ1-1; D is possibly TRBD1 (6 bases). Trimming shortened V by 4 bases and J by 8 bases, and 20 bases separated the two germline ends. The CDR3 length is 15 residues. Per germline, CDR1 SGHTA and CDR2 FQGNSA. The CDR3 sequence: CASSSLGHTAVEAFF. The CDR3 DNA reads as TGTGCCAGCAGCTCCTTGGGACATACGGCTGTGGAAGCTTTCTTT.

The V call is TRBV2, the J call TRBJ2-1; 8 positions agree with TRBD1. Per germline, CDR1 SNHLY and CDR2 FYNNEI. V gave up 6 bases and J gave up 4 bases; unmatched junction bases: 8. The CDR3 contains 15 residues. CDR3 region: CASRQDWTGYNEQFF. In DNA, the CDR3 is TGTGCCAGCAGACAGGACTGGACAGGGTACAATGAGCAGTTCTTC.

The V gene is TRBV5-1, the J gene TRBJ1-3; D may be TRBD1 (5 bases). Germline V gives CDR1 SGHRS, CDR2 YFSETQ. CDR3 size: 16 residues. Trimming took 4 bases from V and 2 from J, leaving 16 bases between them. This CDR3 is CASSLRPGGAGNTIYF. The DNA of the CDR3 is TGCGCCAGCAGCCTTCGCCCCGGGGGGGCTGGAAACACCATATATTTT.

The rearrangement uses TRBV27 and TRBJ2-2; the D is unclear. V was shortened by 5 bases and J by 10 bases, with 23 bases between the two germline ends. Germline lookup yields CDR1 MNHEY and CDR2 SMNVEV (reference sequence). The CDR3 length is 16 residues. The CDR3 region has the DNA TGTGCCAGCAGTCCTCTAGGGTCCCTGACCGGCCAGGAGCTGTTTTTT. Protein sequence: CASSPLGSLTGQELFF.